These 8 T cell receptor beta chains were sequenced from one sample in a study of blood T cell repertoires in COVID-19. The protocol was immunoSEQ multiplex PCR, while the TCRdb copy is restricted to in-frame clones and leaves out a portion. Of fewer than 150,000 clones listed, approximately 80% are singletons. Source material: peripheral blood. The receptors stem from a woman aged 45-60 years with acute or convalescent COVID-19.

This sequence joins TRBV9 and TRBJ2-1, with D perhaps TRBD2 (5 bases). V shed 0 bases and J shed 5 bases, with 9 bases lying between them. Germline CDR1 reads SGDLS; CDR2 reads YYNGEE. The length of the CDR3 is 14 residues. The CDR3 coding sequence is TGTGCCAGCAGCGTAGCAGGACTTAACAATGAGCAGTTCTTC. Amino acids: CASSVAGLNNEQFF.

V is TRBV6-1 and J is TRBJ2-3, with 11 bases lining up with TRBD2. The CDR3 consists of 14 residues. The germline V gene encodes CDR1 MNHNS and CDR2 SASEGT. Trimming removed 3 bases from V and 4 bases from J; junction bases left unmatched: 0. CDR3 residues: CASSETSGADTQYF. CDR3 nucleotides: TGTGCCAGCAGTGAGACTAGCGGGGCAGATACGCAGTATTTT.

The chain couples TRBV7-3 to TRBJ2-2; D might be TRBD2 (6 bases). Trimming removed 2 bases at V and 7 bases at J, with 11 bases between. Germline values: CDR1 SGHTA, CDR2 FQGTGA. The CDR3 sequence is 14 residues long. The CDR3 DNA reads TGTGCCAGCAGCTTAGGGCTAGCGAGCGGGGAGCTGTTTTTT. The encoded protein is CASSLGLASGELFF.

The DNA of the CDR3 is TGTGCCAGCAGTGAGTGGGTCCAGGGGTATGGCTACACCTTC. Its translation: CASSEWVQGYGYTF. The chain joins TRBV28 to TRBJ1-2; a possible D gene is TRBD1 (6 bases). CDR3 length: 14 residues. Between the trimmed V and J ends, which lost 5 bases and 5 bases, there was a span of 15 bases. Germline V gene sequence: CDR1 MDHEN, CDR2 SYDVKM.

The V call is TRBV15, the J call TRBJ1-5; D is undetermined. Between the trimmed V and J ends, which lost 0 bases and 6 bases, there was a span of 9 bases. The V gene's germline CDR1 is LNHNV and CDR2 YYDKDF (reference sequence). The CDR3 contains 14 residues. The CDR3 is CATSRDRSGQPQHF. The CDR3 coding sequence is TGTGCCACCAGCAGAGACAGGTCCGGTCAGCCCCAGCATTTT.

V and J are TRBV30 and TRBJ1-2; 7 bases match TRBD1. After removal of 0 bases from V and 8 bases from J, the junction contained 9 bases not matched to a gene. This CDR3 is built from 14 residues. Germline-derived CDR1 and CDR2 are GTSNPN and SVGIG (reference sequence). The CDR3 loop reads CAWSVDREVRGYTF. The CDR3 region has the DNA TGTGCCTGGAGTGTAGACAGGGAGGTTAGAGGCTACACCTTC.

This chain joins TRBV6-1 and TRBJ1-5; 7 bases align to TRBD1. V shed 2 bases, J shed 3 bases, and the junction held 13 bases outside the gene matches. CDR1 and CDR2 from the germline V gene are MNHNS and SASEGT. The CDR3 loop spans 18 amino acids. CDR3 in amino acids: CASSEYRGLHLDNQPQHF. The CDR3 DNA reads TGTGCCAGCAGTGAATACAGGGGCTTACATCTTGACAATCAGCCCCAGCATTTT.

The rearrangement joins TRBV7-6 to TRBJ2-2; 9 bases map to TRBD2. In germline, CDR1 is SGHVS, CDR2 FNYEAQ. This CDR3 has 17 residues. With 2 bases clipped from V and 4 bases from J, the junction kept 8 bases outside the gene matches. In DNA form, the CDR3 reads TGTGCCAGCAGCTTACGGACAGCGGGGGGCCTCACCGGGGAGCTGTTTTTT. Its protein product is CASSLRTAGGLTGELFF.